The sequence of this T cell receptor beta chain was determined in a study of shared clonotypes between healthy human individuals (dated by TCRdb to about 2020). In the study overall: Two women and a few men aged 18 to 49 years were included in the cohort. The study deeply sequenced blood TCR repertoires of about 5 healthy adults to estimate repertoire size and the extent of clonotype sharing between individuals. To increase sequencing depth and limit assay-specific biases, different laboratories used diverse techniques to prepare libraries and sequence TCR repertoires. Between about 0.8 and 8.9 billion PBMCs per donor were obtained by leukapheresis. What the work shows at the level of the full study, not this receptor alone: Because the study included only a small number of donors, the genetic and exposure-history diversity represented was limited. Based on pairwise subsampling, the degree of clonotype sharing among donors was expected to be affected by sequencing depth. Only blood was sampled, and tissue TCR repertoires likely differ from those in blood.

This clone has a single count. Its antigen is still unknown. There are no base qualities to consult, and no much larger clone falls within one base. According to the germline V gene, CDR1 reads SGHRS and CDR2 reads YFSETQ. V is reduced by 0 bases and J by 4 bases, leaving a spacing of 7 bases between them. There are 14 amino acids in the CDR3, from cysteine to phenylalanine inclusive. The DNA shown is the 42-base CDR3, in frame from base 1. Using the deep immunoSEQ assay, TCR CDR3 regions were amplified from genomic DNA by multiplex PCR. Genomic DNA extracted from each cell subset was distributed evenly over all wells of several immunoSEQ 96-well plates, and each plate served as one replicate. Each replicate PCR for unsorted PBMC received about 310 ng genomic DNA, equal to approximately 30,000 T cell genomes. Ten immunoSEQ deep assay plates were used to sequence unsorted PBMC genomic DNA. The purified libraries were quantified using a Qubit 3.0 fluorometer, sized with a Bioanalyzer 2100, and then quantified again using the KAPA Library Quantification kit. Every immunoSEQ 96-well plate was sequenced on a separate single-read 150-cycle Illumina NextSeq 550 flow cell. Per the original workflow: The immunoSEQ output contained only junctional sequences without quality scores, so filtering could not match that applied to full-length reads. To assign V/J genes and CDR3, sequences were annotated using PyIR, a Python wrapper for IgBLAST v1.9, with IMGT germline references. Reads with weak V/J assignments (E-value above 1e-6), missing CDR3, stop codons, out-of-frame junctions, or ambiguous translated residues were removed. V3J clonotypes were defined as sequences sharing an identical inferred V gene, J gene, and CDR3 amino acid sequence. The percentage overlap between two repertoires was calculated by dividing the number of shared unique clonotypes by the size of the smaller repertoire. Three approaches were used to assess repertoire richness: RTK rarefaction, the Chao1 estimator, and Recon v2.1 estimates of unobserved clonotypes. Sourced from immuneACCESS, this table was stored by TCRdb with only in-frame sequences that have V and J called. A share of the clones is absent; for the studies checked, an unresolved V gene accounts for under half, and the remainder has no known explanation. V and J calls and clone size come straight from that table; D and trimming were deduced from the DNA. The table for this sample lists about half a million clones; approximately 82% of them were counted only once. The ten largest clonotypes hold around 12% of the sample.

Donors were healthy HIV-negative adults with no recently reported acute infections or vaccinations. All donors were Caucasian adults living in Nashville, Tennessee, USA. In the unsorted samples, some 100 million PBMCs were counted, and genomic DNA was extracted using the QIAamp DNA Blood Mini kit. Blood was collected by leukapheresis, and PBMCs were isolated by Ficoll-Histopaque density gradient centrifugation and then cryopreserved in liquid nitrogen vapor phase. The sequence was collected from a woman aged 40 to 50 in good health. Some clones in this sample may be carry-over from other donors' samples. Here the chain combines TRBV5-1 and TRBJ2-2; a weak D assignment points to TRBD1 (6 bases agree). Sequencing was carried out using PBMCs. The nucleotide sequence is given as TGCGCCAGCAGCTTGGCGACAGGCACCGGGGAGCTGTTTTTT. This encodes CASSLATGTGELFF.